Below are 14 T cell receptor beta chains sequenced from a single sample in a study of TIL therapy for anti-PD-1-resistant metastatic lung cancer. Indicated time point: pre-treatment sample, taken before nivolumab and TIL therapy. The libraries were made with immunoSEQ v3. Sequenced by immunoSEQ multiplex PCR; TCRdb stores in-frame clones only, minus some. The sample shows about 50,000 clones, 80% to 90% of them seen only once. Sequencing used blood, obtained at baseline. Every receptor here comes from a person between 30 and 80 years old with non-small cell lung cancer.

The CDR3 DNA reads TGTGCCATCAGTGAGTCAGGGAACACTGAAGCTTTCTTT. Its translation: CAISESGNTEAFF. The J gene is TRBJ1-1, the V gene TRBV10-3; D gene unclear. This CDR3 is 13 amino acids long. Germline V lookup: CDR1 ENHRY, CDR2 SYGVKD. V shed 0 bases and J shed 1 base, with 3 bases lying between them.

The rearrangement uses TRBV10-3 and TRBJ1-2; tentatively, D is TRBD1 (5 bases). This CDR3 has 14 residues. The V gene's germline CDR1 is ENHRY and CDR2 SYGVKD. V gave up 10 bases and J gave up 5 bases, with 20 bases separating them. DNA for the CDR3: TGTGCCACCAGGCTAGGGGCCCTGGGGTATGGCTACACCTTC. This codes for CATRLGALGYGYTF.

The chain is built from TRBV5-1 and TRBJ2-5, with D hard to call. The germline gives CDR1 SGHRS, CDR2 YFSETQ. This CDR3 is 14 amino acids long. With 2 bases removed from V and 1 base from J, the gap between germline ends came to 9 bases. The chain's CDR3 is CASSLNRFQETQYF. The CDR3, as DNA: TGCGCCAGCAGCTTAAACAGATTCCAAGAGACCCAGTACTTC.

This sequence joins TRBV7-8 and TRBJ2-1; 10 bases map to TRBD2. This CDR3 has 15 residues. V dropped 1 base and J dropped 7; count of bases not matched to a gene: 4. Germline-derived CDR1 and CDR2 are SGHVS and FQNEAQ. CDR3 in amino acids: CASSLERGGGNEQFF. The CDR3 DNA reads TGTGCCAGCAGCTTAGAGCGGGGGGGCGGGAATGAGCAGTTCTTC.

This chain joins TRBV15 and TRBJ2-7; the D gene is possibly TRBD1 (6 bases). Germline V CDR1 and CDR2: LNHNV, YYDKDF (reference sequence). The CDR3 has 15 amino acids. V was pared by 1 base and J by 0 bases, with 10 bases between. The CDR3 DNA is TGTGCCACCAGCAGAGGCCGGGACAACTCCTACGAGCAGTACTTC. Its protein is CATSRGRDNSYEQYF.

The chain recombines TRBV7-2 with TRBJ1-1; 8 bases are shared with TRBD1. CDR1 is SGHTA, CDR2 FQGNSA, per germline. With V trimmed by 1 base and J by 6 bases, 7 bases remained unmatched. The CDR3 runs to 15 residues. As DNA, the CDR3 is TGTGCCAGCAGCTTAGTGCAGGGGGCGGGCGCTGAAGCTTTCTTT. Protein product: CASSLVQGAGAEAFF.

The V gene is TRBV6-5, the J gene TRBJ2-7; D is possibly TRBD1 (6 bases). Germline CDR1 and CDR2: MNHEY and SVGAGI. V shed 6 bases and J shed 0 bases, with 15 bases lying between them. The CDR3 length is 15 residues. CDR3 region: CASSRTAGASYEQYF. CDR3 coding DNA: TGTGCCAGCAGCCGGACGGCAGGGGCCTCCTACGAGCAGTACTTC.

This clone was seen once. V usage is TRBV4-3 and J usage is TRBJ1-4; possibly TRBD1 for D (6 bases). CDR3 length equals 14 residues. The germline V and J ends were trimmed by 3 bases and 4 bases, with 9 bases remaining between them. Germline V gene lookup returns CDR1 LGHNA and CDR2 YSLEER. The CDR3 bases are TGCGCCAGCAGCCAGAGGACAGATAATGAAAAACTGTTTTTT. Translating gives CASSQRTDNEKLFF.

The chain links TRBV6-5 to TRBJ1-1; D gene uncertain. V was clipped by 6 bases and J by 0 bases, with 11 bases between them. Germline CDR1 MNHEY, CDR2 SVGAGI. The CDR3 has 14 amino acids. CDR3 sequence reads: CASRLRALNTEAFF. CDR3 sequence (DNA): TGTGCCAGCAGGCTTCGGGCCCTGAACACTGAAGCTTTCTTT.

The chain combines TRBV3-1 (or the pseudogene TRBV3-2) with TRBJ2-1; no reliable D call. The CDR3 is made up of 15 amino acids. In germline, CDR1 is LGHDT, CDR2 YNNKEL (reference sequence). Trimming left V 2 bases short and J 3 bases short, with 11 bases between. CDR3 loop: CASSQWAQSYNEQFF. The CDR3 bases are TGTGCCAGCAGCCAATGGGCCCAGAGCTACAATGAGCAGTTCTTC.

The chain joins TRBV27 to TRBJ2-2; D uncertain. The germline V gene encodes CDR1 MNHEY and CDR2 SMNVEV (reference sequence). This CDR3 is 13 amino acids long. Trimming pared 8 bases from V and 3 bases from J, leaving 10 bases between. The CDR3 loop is CASATGDTGELFF. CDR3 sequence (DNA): TGTGCCAGCGCCACCGGAGACACCGGGGAGCTGTTTTTT.

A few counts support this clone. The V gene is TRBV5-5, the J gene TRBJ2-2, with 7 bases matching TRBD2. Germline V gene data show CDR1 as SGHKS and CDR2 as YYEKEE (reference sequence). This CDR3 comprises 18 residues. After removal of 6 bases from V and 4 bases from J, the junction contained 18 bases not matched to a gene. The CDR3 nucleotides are TGTGCCAGCATCCCTCCGTACCACGGGGAGGGGAGCACCGGGGAGCTGTTTTTT. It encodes CASIPPYHGEGSTGELFF.

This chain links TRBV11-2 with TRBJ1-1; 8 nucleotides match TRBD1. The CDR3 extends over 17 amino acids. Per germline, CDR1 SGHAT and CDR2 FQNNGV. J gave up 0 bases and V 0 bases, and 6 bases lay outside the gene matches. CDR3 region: CASSLDAGQVVNTEAFF. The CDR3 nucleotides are TGTGCCAGCAGCTTAGATGCGGGACAGGTCGTGAACACTGAAGCTTTCTTT.

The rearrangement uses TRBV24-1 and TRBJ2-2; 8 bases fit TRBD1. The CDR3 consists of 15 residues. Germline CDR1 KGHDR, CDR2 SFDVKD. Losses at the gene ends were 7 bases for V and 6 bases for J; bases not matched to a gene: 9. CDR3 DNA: TGTGCCACCAGATCCCAGGGGGCTGGGTCCGGGGAGCTGTTTTTT. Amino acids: CATRSQGAGSGELFF.